These T cell receptor beta chains were read from a single sample in a study of CD8 T cells in Susac syndrome. TCRdb re-called the immunoSEQ multiplex PCR reads with MiXCR, one entry per CDR3 protein. The sample shows a few hundred thousand distinct CDR3 sequences, over 90% of them seen only once. Sequencing was carried out using CD4+ T cells from PBMCs. Receptors were obtained from a human donor with multiple sclerosis. The CDR3 runs from the conserved cysteine through the conserved F or W. Each record gives: CDR3 protein, V gene.

CDR3: CASSYPPGDQFF
V: TRBV6-5

CDR3: CASSVLQRDTEAFF
V: TRBV6-1

CDR3: CASRYLNEQFF
V: TRBV12-3/TRBV12-4

CDR3: CASSLTGFSEAFF
V: TRBV5-1

CDR3: CASSLDQGSYNEQFF
V: TRBV5-4

CDR3: CASSATGGYTF
V: TRBV7-2

CDR3: CSAPAGGDLTDTQYF
V: TRBV20-1

CDR3: CASSENRGSTDTQYF
V: TRBV2

CDR3: CASSQSTGRAGANVLTF
V: TRBV3-1

CDR3: CSAPTRDTLQETQYF
V: TRBV20-1